The rows below give T cell receptor beta chains drawn from one sample of a study of CD4 T cells in relation to SARS-CoV-2 and coronaviruses. No antigen has been assigned to these receptors. The assay was immunoSEQ multiplex PCR, and TCRdb's table has in-frame clones only and misses some. Of some 16,000 clones in the sample, about 82% were seen once. Sequencing was carried out using CD4+ T cells from PBMCs, cultured in vitro. The receptors were gathered from a human donor in good health. Both conserved end residues are part of each CDR3. Each record gives: V gene, clone size, D gene, J gene, CDR3 protein, CDR3 DNA. A D gene is named only where the DNA matches it firmly. A clone size is listed for some rows: how often the clone was seen (once, few, many), or a class if it is expanded.

V: TRBV7-9; size: NA; D: NA; J: TRBJ2-5; CDR3: CASTKQETQYF; DNA: TGTGCCAGCACGAAACAAGAGACCCAGTACTTC
V: TRBV28; size: NA; D: NA; J: TRBJ2-3; CDR3: CASSLSASGDTDTQYF; DNA: TGTGCCAGCAGTTTATCGGCCTCGGGCGACACAGATACGCAGTATTTT
V: TRBV10-3; size: NA; D: NA; J: TRBJ2-7; CDR3: CAAGRDGPYEQYF; DNA: TGTGCCGCCGGAAGGGACGGTCCCTACGAGCAGTACTTC
V: TRBV3-1/TRBV3-2; size: NA; D: NA; J: TRBJ2-2; CDR3: CASSRGAFGSGPGELFF; DNA: TGTGCCAGCAGCCGAGGGGCGTTCGGGAGCGGGCCCGGGGAGCTGTTTTTT
V: TRBV11-2; size: NA; D: NA; J: TRBJ2-5; CDR3: CASSFVPSRETQYF; DNA: TGTGCCAGCAGCTTTGTTCCGAGTCGGGAGACCCAGTACTTC
V: TRBV9; size: NA; D: NA; J: TRBJ2-3; CDR3: CASSDQRTSTDTQYF; DNA: TGTGCCAGCAGCGACCAGCGGACTAGCACAGATACGCAGTATTTT
V: TRBV19; size: few; D: TRBD2; J: TRBJ2-3; CDR3: CARTSRTDTQYF; DNA: TGTGCCAGGACTAGCCGCACAGATACGCAGTATTTT
V: TRBV20-1; size: NA; D: NA; J: TRBJ1-5; CDR3: CSASGGSGNQPQHF; DNA: TGCAGTGCTAGTGGAGGTTCAGGCAATCAGCCCCAGCATTTT
V: TRBV5-6; size: NA; D: TRBD1; J: TRBJ1-2; CDR3: CASSLGDRGRYGYTF; DNA: TGTGCCAGCAGCTTGGGTGACAGGGGGAGGTATGGCTACACCTTC
V: TRBV2; size: NA; D: TRBD2; J: TRBJ2-7; CDR3: CASSGGSGISYEQYF; DNA: TGTGCCAGCAGTGGGGGTAGCGGGATCTCCTACGAGCAGTACTTC
V: TRBV30; size: NA; D: NA; J: TRBJ1-2; CDR3: CAWTRDYGYTF; DNA: TGTGCCTGGACACGGGACTATGGCTACACCTTC
V: TRBV3-1/TRBV3-2; size: NA; D: NA; J: TRBJ1-5; CDR3: CASSFGNSNQPQHF; DNA: TGTGCCAGCAGCTTCGGAAATAGCAATCAGCCCCAGCATTTT
V: TRBV3-1/TRBV3-2; size: NA; D: TRBD1; J: TRBJ1-2; CDR3: CASSRSGTGPMSYTF; DNA: TGTGCCAGCAGCCGATCCGGGACAGGTCCTATGAGCTACACCTTC
V: TRBV20-1; size: NA; D: TRBD2; J: TRBJ2-3; CDR3: CSASVGMGLAADTQYF; DNA: TGCAGTGCTAGTGTAGGGATGGGACTAGCGGCAGATACGCAGTATTTT
V: TRBV24-1; size: NA; D: TRBD2; J: TRBJ2-1; CDR3: CATAPSVLAAGEREQFF; DNA: TGTGCCACCGCCCCAAGTGTATTAGCTGCGGGAGAACGCGAGCAGTTCTTC
V: TRBV19; size: NA; D: TRBD1; J: TRBJ1-5; CDR3: CASSRQGRRNQPQHF; DNA: TGTGCCAGTAGTCGACAGGGGCGGCGCAATCAGCCCCAGCATTTT
V: TRBV6-5; size: NA; D: NA; J: TRBJ1-6; CDR3: CASSYSREGHSPLHF; DNA: TGTGCCAGCAGTTACTCCAGGGAAGGGCACTCACCCCTCCACTTT
V: TRBV6-1; size: NA; D: NA; J: TRBJ1-1; CDR3: CASSENMNTEAFF; DNA: TGTGCCAGCAGTGAAAACATGAACACTGAAGCTTTCTTT
V: TRBV7-9; size: NA; D: NA; J: TRBJ2-2; CDR3: CASSLAGAGELFF; DNA: TGTGCCAGCAGCTTAGCCGGGGCCGGGGAGCTGTTTTTT
V: TRBV3-1/TRBV3-2; size: NA; D: NA; J: TRBJ1-1; CDR3: CASSQSANTEAFF; DNA: TGTGCCAGCAGCCAATCGGCGAACACTGAAGCTTTCTTT
V: TRBV9; size: NA; D: TRBD1; J: TRBJ1-1; CDR3: CASSVATGGVLNTEAFF; DNA: TGTGCCAGCAGCGTAGCTACAGGGGGGGTTTTGAACACTGAAGCTTTCTTT
V: TRBV2; size: NA; D: TRBD1; J: TRBJ2-7; CDR3: CASNPGTGDYEQYF; DNA: TGTGCCAGCAACCCCGGGACAGGTGACTACGAGCAGTACTTC
V: TRBV6-1; size: NA; D: NA; J: TRBJ2-1; CDR3: CASSDVGGLSNEQFF; DNA: TGTGCCAGCAGTGATGTGGGGGGGCTTAGCAATGAGCAGTTCTTC